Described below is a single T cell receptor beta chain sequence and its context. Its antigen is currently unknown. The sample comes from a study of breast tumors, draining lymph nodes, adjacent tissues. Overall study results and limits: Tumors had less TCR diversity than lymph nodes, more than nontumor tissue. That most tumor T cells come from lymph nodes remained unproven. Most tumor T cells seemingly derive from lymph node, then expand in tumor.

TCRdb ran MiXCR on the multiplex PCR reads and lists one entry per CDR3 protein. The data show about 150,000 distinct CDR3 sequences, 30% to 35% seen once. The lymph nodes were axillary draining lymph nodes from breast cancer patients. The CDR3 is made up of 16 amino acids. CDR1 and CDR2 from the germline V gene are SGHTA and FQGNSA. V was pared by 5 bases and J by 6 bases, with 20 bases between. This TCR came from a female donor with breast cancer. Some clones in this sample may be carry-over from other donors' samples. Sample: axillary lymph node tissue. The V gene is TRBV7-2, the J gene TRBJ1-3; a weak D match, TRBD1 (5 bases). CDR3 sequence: CASSPYRSLGENTIYF. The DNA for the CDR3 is TGTGCCAGCAGCCCCTACAGGAGTCTAGGGGAAAACACCATATATTTT.